Shown below are 20 T cell receptor beta chains from a single sample sequenced in a study of early T cells in non-severe SARS-CoV-2 infection. Via MiXCR, TCRdb re-called the 5' RACE reads, giving one row per CDR3 protein. Here the sample spans 35,000 to 45,000 distinct CDR3 sequences, about 6.8% being singletons. The material was whole blood, obtained at baseline. These receptors originate from an adult who was a healthcare worker with PCR-confirmed SARS-CoV-2 infection or an uninfected control (not recorded which).

On this clonotype itself: At one end the junction does not follow the germline gene, possibly because of a read error. This chain links TRBV27 with TRBJ2-1; TRBD2 might be the D (5 bases). Germline CDR1 reads MNHEY; CDR2 reads SMNVEV (reference sequence). The CDR3 totals 14 residues. The CDR3 bases are TGTGCCAGCTGTTTAGCGCCGTTTGTCAATGAGCAGTTCTTC. Protein product: CASCLAPFVNEQFF.

The sample holds many counts of this clonotype. The chain links TRBV7-3 to TRBJ2-3; 8 nucleotides match TRBD2. The CDR3 length is 14 residues. Losses at the gene ends were 6 bases for V and 6 bases for J; bases not matched to a gene: 8. The germline V gene encodes CDR1 SGHTA and CDR2 FQGTGA. CDR3 nucleotide sequence: TGTGCCAGCAGTCGAGGACTAGCCCAGGATACGCAGTATTTT. Translated: CASSRGLAQDTQYF. Using reference TRBV7-3 and TRBJ2-3 for the parts outside the CDR3, the full variable domain is GAGVSQTPSNKVTEKGKYVELRCDPISGHTALYWYRQSLGQGPEFLIYFQGTGAADDSGLPNDRFFAVRPEGSVSTLKIQRTERGDSAVYLCASSRGLAQDTQYFGPGTRLTVL.

This clonotype was seen many times. The gene calls are TRBV9 and TRBJ2-1; 8 nucleotides align to TRBD1. The junction had 6 bases not matched to a gene; V was cut back by 3 bases and J by 4 bases. Germline loops: CDR1 SGDLS, CDR2 YYNGEE. This CDR3 has 15 residues. The CDR3 sequence: CASSGTGTGYNEQFF. In nucleotides, the CDR3 is TGTGCCAGCAGCGGGACCGGGACAGGTTACAATGAGCAGTTCTTC.

This chain joins TRBV6-6 and TRBJ1-2; 7 nucleotides agree with TRBD1. The germline V gene encodes CDR1 MNHNY and CDR2 SVGAGI (reference sequence). V shed 7 bases, J shed 4 bases, and the junction held 6 bases outside the gene matches. CDR3 length: 13 residues. The CDR3 nucleotides are TGTGCCAGCAATATACAGGGGACCTATGGCTACACCTTC. Translating it yields CASNIQGTYGYTF.

At least ten counts were recorded for this clonotype. The chain carries TRBV29-1 and TRBJ2-5; D is tentatively TRBD1 or TRBD2 (5 bases each). This CDR3 spans 15 amino acids. Trimming removed 6 bases from V and 7 bases from J, with 24 bases in between. The germline V gene has CDR1 SQVTM and CDR2 ANQGSEA. Here the CDR3 reads CSVTLGLAAPMTQYF. CDR3 coding DNA: TGCAGCGTGACCCTGGGGCTAGCTGCACCCATGACCCAGTACTTC. Complete variable domain (other parts from reference TRBV29-1 and TRBJ2-5): SAVISQKPSRDICQRGTSLTIQCQVDSQVTMMFWYRQQPGQSLTLIATANQGSEATYESGFVIDKFPISRPNLTFSTLTVSNMSPEDSSIYLCSVTLGLAAPMTQYFGPGTRLLVL.

This clonotype was picked up many times. The chain has TRBV5-1 and TRBJ1-5; D might be TRBD1 (5 bases). CDR3 length equals 14 residues. V lost 5 bases to trimming and J lost 4 bases, with 13 bases between them. Looked up from germline, CDR1 is SGHRS and CDR2 is YFSETQ. The CDR3 DNA follows: TGCGCCAGCAGACGGGACGAATTAAATCAGCCCCAGCATTTT. Amino acids: CASRRDELNQPQHF.

Notes on this clonotype: A much larger clone differs from this one at a single base, so this may be a read error. The chain carries TRBV6-6 and TRBJ2-5; D not resolved. The CDR3 loop spans 11 amino acids. The V gene's germline CDR1 is MNHNY and CDR2 SVGAGI (reference sequence). V was cut by 6 bases and J by 3 bases, with 5 bases left in between. The DNA for the CDR3 is TGTGCCAGCAGAGCAAAAGAGACCCAGTACTTC. Residues: CASRAKETQYF.

This clonotype has just a few counts. The genes are TRBV14 and TRBJ2-1; D is possibly TRBD2 (6 bases). In germline, CDR1 is SGHDN, CDR2 FVKESK. V gave up 0 bases and J gave up 11 bases, with 17 bases separating them. This CDR3 has 15 amino acids. CDR3 sequence reads: CASSQDSGERRQQFF. For the CDR3, the DNA is TGTGCCAGCAGCCAAGATTCGGGGGAGCGTCGGCAGCAGTTCTTC. Using reference TRBV14 and TRBJ2-1 for the parts outside the CDR3, the full variable domain is EAGVTQFPSHSVIEKGQTVTLRCDPISGHDNLYWYRRVMGKEIKFLLHFVKESKQDESGMPNNRFLAERTGGTYSTLKVQPAELEDSGVYFCASSQDSGERRQQFFGPGTRLTVL.

This clonotype was seen ten or more times. CDR3 protein: CASRTGTSGANVLTF. The CDR3 nucleotides read TGTGCCAGTAGGACAGGGACGTCTGGGGCCAACGTCCTGACTTTC. The rearrangement uses TRBV19 and TRBJ2-6, with 7 bases aligning to TRBD1. Unmatched junction bases numbered 3, after V lost 6 bases and J lost 1 base. The germline gives CDR1 LNHDA, CDR2 SQIVND (reference sequence). CDR3 length: 15 residues.

This clonotype has a handful of counts. The rearrangement links TRBV24-1 to TRBJ1-4; 7 nucleotides line up with TRBD1. Germline CDR1 and CDR2: KGHDR and SFDVKD. CDR3 size: 15 residues. V was pared by 3 bases and J by 7 bases, with 7 bases of the junction left unmatched. The CDR3 nucleotides read TGTGCCACCAGTGATGCCCGTCAGGGGGGTGAAAAACTGTTTTTT. Protein sequence: CATSDARQGGEKLFF.

This clonotype was counted ten times or more. The chain uses TRBV29-1 and TRBJ2-7; D tentatively reads TRBD1 or TRBD2 (5 bases each). This CDR3 has 12 residues. The ends were cut back, 7 bases at V and 2 bases at J, with 12 bases in the middle. Germline-derived CDR1 and CDR2 are SQVTM and ANQGSEA. The CDR3 DNA sequence: TGCAGCGCCATCACGGGGCCCTACGAGCAGTACTTC. Translating it yields CSAITGPYEQYF.

This rearrangement joins TRBV5-6 to TRBJ1-1; D perhaps matches TRBD1 (6 bases). This CDR3 has 15 residues. The V gene's germline CDR1 is SGHDT and CDR2 YYEEEE. V dropped 4 bases and J dropped 6 bases, with 19 bases sitting between them. The CDR3 nucleotides read TGTGCCAGCAGCCTATATCCGGGACAAGGACCTGAAGCTTTCTTT. Residues: CASSLYPGQGPEAFF.

This clonotype was counted only a few times. This chain joins TRBV5-1 and TRBJ2-5; D assignment may be TRBD1 or TRBD2 (5 bases each). The V and J ends lost 3 bases and 4 bases respectively, with 16 bases between them. The germline gives CDR1 SGHRS, CDR2 YFSETQ. CDR3 length: 15 residues. The CDR3 is CASSWGSGDRETQYF. Written as DNA, the CDR3 is TGCGCCAGCAGCTGGGGCTCCGGGGATCGAGAGACCCAGTACTTC. Supplemented by reference TRBV5-1 and TRBJ2-5, the full variable domain reads KAGVTQTPRYLIKTRGQQVTLSCSPISGHRSVSWYQQTPGQGLQFLFEYFSETQRNKGNFPGRFSGRQFSNSRSEMNVSTLELGDSALYLCASSWGSGDRETQYFGPGTRLLVL.

About this clonotype itself: A much larger clone is a single base away; this may be a read error. The chain is built from TRBV20-1 and TRBJ2-1, with a possible D match to TRBD2 (6 bases). The CDR3 loop spans 13 amino acids. Germline loops: CDR1 DFQATT, CDR2 SNEGSKA (reference sequence). V was clipped by 6 bases and J by 3 bases, with 12 bases between them. The CDR3 sequence is CSAGRGLYNEQFF. Written as DNA, the CDR3 is TGCAGTGCGGGGCGGGGACTCTACAATGAGCAGTTCTTC.

This clonotype occurred a few times. This chain uses TRBV24-1 with TRBJ2-2; D uncertain. Germline-derived CDR1 and CDR2 are KGHDR and SFDVKD. The CDR3 is 16 residues long. The germline V and J ends were trimmed by 5 bases and 1 base, with 13 bases remaining between them. CDR3 coding DNA: TGTGCCACCAGTGCCCAGGCCCCAATGAACACCGGGGAGCTGTTTTTT. Translation gives CATSAQAPMNTGELFF.

At least ten counts were recorded for this clonotype. The chain is built from TRBV6-5 and TRBJ2-7; possibly TRBD2 for D (5 bases). V shed 6 bases and J shed 0 bases, with 18 bases lying between them. The CDR3 runs to 16 residues. The germline CDR1 and CDR2 sequences are MNHEY and SVGAGI. The CDR3 DNA reads as TGTGCCAGCAGCCGATTGGAAGGACGGGACTCCTACGAGCAGTACTTC. Translation gives CASSRLEGRDSYEQYF.

The chain uses TRBV6-2 or TRBV6-3 and TRBJ1-5; D not resolved. The length of the CDR3 is 16 residues. Germline-derived CDR1 and CDR2 are MNHEY and SVGEGT. V dropped 2 bases and J dropped 3 bases, with 14 bases sitting between them. The CDR3 region is CASSYPIKADNQPQHF. In DNA form, the CDR3 reads TGTGCCAGCAGTTACCCTATTAAAGCAGACAATCAGCCCCAGCATTTT.

This clonotype was recorded a few times. This chain connects TRBV20-1 to TRBJ2-5; the D is unclear. V was cut by 6 bases and J by 2 bases, with 7 bases left in between. The CDR3 extends over 11 amino acids. The V gene's germline CDR1 is DFQATT and CDR2 SNEGSKA (reference sequence). CDR3 nucleotide sequence: TGCAGTGCGATGAGTCAAGAGACCCAGTACTTC. Its protein product is CSAMSQETQYF.

This clonotype was counted at least ten times. This rearrangement joins TRBV18 to TRBJ2-1, with a tentative D call TRBD1 (5 bases). The CDR3 covers 15 residues. V gave up 0 bases and J gave up 5 bases, with 11 bases separating them. Germline V lookup: CDR1 KGHSH, CDR2 LQKENI. The CDR3 is CASSPPGPVNNEQFF. The CDR3 nucleotides read TGTGCCAGCTCACCACCGGGGCCGGTAAACAATGAGCAGTTCTTC.

At least ten counts were recorded for this clonotype. The V call is TRBV10-3, the J call TRBJ1-3; D perhaps matches TRBD1 (6 bases). The CDR3 length is 14 residues. The V gene lost 10 bases and the J gene lost 0 bases, with 13 bases spanning the gap. CDR1 and CDR2 from the germline V gene are ENHRY and SYGVKD. The CDR3: CATQDSRSGNTIYF. CDR3 nucleotides: TGTGCCACCCAGGACAGCCGCTCTGGAAACACCATATATTTT.